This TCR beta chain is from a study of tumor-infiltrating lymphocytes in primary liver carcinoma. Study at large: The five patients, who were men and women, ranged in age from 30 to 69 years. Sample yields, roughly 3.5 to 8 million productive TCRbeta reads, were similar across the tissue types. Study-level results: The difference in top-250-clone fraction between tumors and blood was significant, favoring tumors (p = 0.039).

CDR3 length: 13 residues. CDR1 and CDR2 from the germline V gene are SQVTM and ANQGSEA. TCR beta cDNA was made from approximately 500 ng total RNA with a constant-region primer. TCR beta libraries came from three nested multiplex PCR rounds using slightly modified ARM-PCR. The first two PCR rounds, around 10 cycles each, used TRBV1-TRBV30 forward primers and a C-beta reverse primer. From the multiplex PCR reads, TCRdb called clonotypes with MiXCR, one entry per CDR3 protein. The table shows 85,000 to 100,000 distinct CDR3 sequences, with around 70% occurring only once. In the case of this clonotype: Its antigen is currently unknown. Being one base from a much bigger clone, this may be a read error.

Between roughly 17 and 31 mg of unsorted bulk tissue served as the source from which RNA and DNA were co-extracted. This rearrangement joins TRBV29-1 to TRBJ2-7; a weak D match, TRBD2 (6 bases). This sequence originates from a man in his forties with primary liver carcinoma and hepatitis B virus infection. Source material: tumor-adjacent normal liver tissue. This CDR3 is CSVEGPLSYKQYF. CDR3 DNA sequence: TGCAGCGTGGAGGGGCCTCTGTCCTACAAGCAGTACTTC.